What follows are 11 T cell receptor beta chains derived from one specimen sequenced in a study of blood T cell repertoires in COVID-19. The assay was immunoSEQ multiplex PCR, and TCRdb's table has in-frame clones only and misses some. The table lists about 220,000 clones, around 81% of them singletons. The specimen sequenced was peripheral blood. These receptors all stem from a woman aged 70-85 years with acute or convalescent COVID-19.

V gene TRBV5-1 combines with J gene TRBJ2-5; the match to TRBD1 covers 8 bases. This CDR3 comprises 15 residues. The V gene's germline CDR1 is SGHRS and CDR2 YFSETQ. J was trimmed by 3 bases and V by 2 bases; bases with no gene match: 6. CDR3 bases: TGCGCCAGCAGCTTCCAGGGGGCGGAAAAAGAGACCCAGTACTTC. This codes for CASSFQGAEKETQYF.

The chain couples TRBV6-5 to TRBJ1-2; 8 bases line up with TRBD1. CDR1 is MNHEY, CDR2 SVGAGI, per germline. V shed 6 bases and J 1 base; nucleotides not matched to a gene: 4. The CDR3 is 14 amino acids. CDR3 region: CASRETGVNYGYTF. The CDR3 DNA follows: TGTGCCAGCAGGGAGACAGGGGTTAACTATGGCTACACCTTC.

The CDR3 region is CASQDRLSGANVLTF. The CDR3, as DNA: TGTGCCAGCCAGGACAGACTCTCTGGGGCCAACGTCCTGACTTTC. V gene TRBV19 combines with J gene TRBJ2-6, with D perhaps matching TRBD1 (6 bases). This CDR3 has 15 amino acids. Per germline, CDR1 LNHDA and CDR2 SQIVND (reference sequence). The V gene lost 9 bases and the J gene lost 0 bases, with 12 bases spanning the gap.

The chain uses TRBV10-2 and TRBJ1-1; D is perhaps TRBD1 (6 bases). The CDR3 extends over 13 amino acids. Germline assignment: CDR1 WSHSY and CDR2 SAAADI. Between the trimmed V and J ends, which lost 6 bases and 4 bases, there was a span of 12 bases. In nucleotides, the CDR3 is TGCGCCAGCAGGAATCAGGGGCCCACTGAAGCTTTCTTT. Translated, it gives CASRNQGPTEAFF.

This chain connects TRBV6-4 to TRBJ1-1, with TRBD1 matching over 9 bases. The CDR3 consists of 14 residues. Germline V gene data show CDR1 as MRHNA and CDR2 as SNTAGT. V shed 6 bases and J 4 bases; nucleotides not matched to a gene: 6. The CDR3 DNA sequence: TGTGCCAGCAGCCCGGACAGGGGTAGCACTGAAGCTTTCTTT. Translation: CASSPDRGSTEAFF.

The chain couples TRBV5-8 to TRBJ1-5; the match to TRBD1 covers 7 bases. V shed 2 bases, J shed 3 bases, and the junction held 2 bases outside the gene matches. CDR1 is SGHTS, CDR2 YDEGEE, per germline. This CDR3 has 14 residues. CDR3 loop: CASSFGTVNQPQHF. The CDR3, as DNA: TGTGCCAGCAGCTTTGGGACAGTCAATCAGCCCCAGCATTTT.

This clone was seen just once. This rearrangement joins TRBV5-6 to TRBJ1-6, with D hard to call. V shed 1 base and J shed 3 bases, with 11 bases lying between them. The CDR3 contains 16 residues. Germline V gene data show CDR1 as SGHDT and CDR2 as YYEEEE. The CDR3: CASSLSWAHYNSPLHF. The CDR3 region has the DNA TGTGCCAGCAGCTTGTCCTGGGCCCACTATAATTCACCCCTCCACTTT.

The chain uses TRBV6-5 and TRBJ1-5, with D unresolved. The germline V and J ends were trimmed by 8 bases and 7 bases, with 18 bases remaining between them. Looked up from germline, CDR1 is MNHEY and CDR2 is SVGAGI. The CDR3 loop spans 14 amino acids. DNA for the CDR3: TGTGCCAGCGCCGAGAATACGATAGCCCAGCCCCAGCATTTT. It translates to CASAENTIAQPQHF.

The sample holds a few counts of this clone. The chain uses TRBV2 and TRBJ1-2; the D is unclear. Germline V gives CDR1 SNHLY, CDR2 FYNNEI. The CDR3 loop spans 14 amino acids. V lost 7 bases and J 3 bases, leaving 15 bases between the germline ends. The CDR3, as DNA: TGTGCCAGCATTCCACCCCTACTAGACTATGGCTACACCTTC. Encoded protein: CASIPPLLDYGYTF. The entire variable domain, with the rest obtained from reference TRBV2 and TRBJ1-2, is as follows: EPEVTQTPSHQVTQMGQEVILRCVPISNHLYFYWYRQILGQKVEFLVSFYNNEISEKSEIFDDQFSVERPDGSNFTLKIRSTKLEDSAMYFCASIPPLLDYGYTFGSGTRLTVV.

This clone has only a few counts. The chain employs TRBV5-4 and TRBJ2-5; no reliable D call. The V end was cut by 4 bases, the J end by 1 base, with 5 bases between. Germline V gene sequence: CDR1 SGHNT, CDR2 YYREEE (reference sequence). The CDR3 sequence is 12 residues long. CDR3 sequence (DNA): TGTGCCAGCAGCCTTTCCCAAGAGACCCAGTACTTC. It encodes CASSLSQETQYF.

This clone was seen more than once but under ten times. The gene calls are TRBV7-9 and TRBJ2-2, with D perhaps matching TRBD1 (8 bases). The germline gives CDR1 SEHNR, CDR2 FQNEAQ (reference sequence). The CDR3 totals 15 residues. V was cut by 2 bases and J by 6 bases, with 13 bases left in between. Written as DNA, the CDR3 is TGTGCCAGCAGCTTAACGGGGGGACAGGCCGGGGAGCTGTTTTTT. Protein: CASSLTGGQAGELFF.